These 8 T cell receptor beta chains were sequenced from one sample in a study of metastatic and nonmetastatic thyroid tumors. MiXCR reprocessed the PCR reads for TCRdb. Of about 40,000 clones in the sample, approximately 17% were seen once. Thyroid surgery took place with no prior treatment in any patient. What was sequenced was tumor tissue. The receptors here all came from a female donor with papillary thyroid cancer or a benign thyroid nodule (not recorded which). Some clones in this sample may be carry-over from other donors' samples.

On this clone: A much larger clone lies one base from this, so it may be a read error. The chain has TRBV10-3 and TRBJ1-1; 7 bases align to TRBD1. The ends lost 10 bases at V and 4 bases at J; junction bases unmatched: 6. Per the germline V gene, CDR1 is ENHRY and CDR2 is SYGVKD. CDR3 length equals 12 residues. CDR3 coding DNA: TGTGCCACCTCAACAGGGGCCACTGAAGCTTTCTTT. This codes for CATSTGATEAFF.

This clone was counted many times. This chain connects TRBV15 to TRBJ2-7; tentatively, D is TRBD2 (6 bases). Trimming removed 3 bases from V and 5 bases from J, with 14 bases in between. In germline, CDR1 is LNHNV, CDR2 YYDKDF (reference sequence). This CDR3 comprises 14 residues. CDR3 loop: CATSSRAGRDEQYF. DNA for the CDR3: TGTGCCACCAGCAGTCGGGCGGGACGCGACGAGCAGTACTTC.

In its sample, this clone was seen a few times. The chain employs TRBV20-1 and TRBJ2-7; D call uncertain. V was pared by 0 bases and J by 2 bases, with 5 bases between. Germline V gives CDR1 DFQATT, CDR2 SNEGSKA (reference sequence). CDR3 size: 12 residues. The CDR3 nucleotides read TGCAGTGCTAGAGATTACACCTACGAGCAGTACTTC. Residues: CSARDYTYEQYF.

With regard to this clone: A much larger clonotype is one base distant, so this may be a read error. In the same sample, other DNA sequences code for this CDR3. The CDR3 reads CASTLDRGREDTQYF. The CDR3 coding sequence is TGTGCCAGTACCCTAGACAGGGGGCGGGAAGATACGCAGTATTTT. The chain combines TRBV9 with TRBJ2-3; 10 bases agree with TRBD1. The germline CDR1 and CDR2 sequences are SGDLS and YYNGEE. Trimming removed 8 bases from V and 5 bases from J; junction bases left unmatched: 11. This CDR3 comprises 15 residues.

This clone was found many times. The CDR3 spells CASSRTSDYNEQFF. The DNA for the CDR3 is TGCGCCAGCAGCCGGACTAGCGATTACAATGAGCAGTTCTTC. The V and J genes are TRBV5-1 and TRBJ2-1; 9 bases match TRBD2. J was trimmed by 4 bases and V by 4 bases; bases with no gene match: 3. The CDR3 covers 14 residues. From germline, CDR1 is SGHRS and CDR2 YFSETQ.

The chain employs TRBV5-1 and TRBJ2-7; perhaps TRBD1 as D (6 bases). This CDR3 has 16 amino acids. CDR1 SGHRS and CDR2 YFSETQ come from the germline V gene. Trimming stripped 0 bases from V and 3 bases from J, with 16 bases between. The CDR3 DNA reads as TGCGCCAGCAGCTTGGCCCCGGACAGACCAGTCTACGAGCAGTACTTC. The encoded protein is CASSLAPDRPVYEQYF.

At least ten counts were recorded for this clone. The chain has TRBV3-1 and TRBJ2-5; 16 nucleotides line up with TRBD2. V trimming: 5 bases; J trimming: 5 bases; junction bases outside the gene matches: 5. There are 16 residues in the CDR3. Germline-derived CDR1 and CDR2 are LGHDT and YNNKEL (reference sequence). CDR3 region: CASSGTSGGAQETQYF. The CDR3 DNA reads TGTGCCAGCAGCGGGACTAGCGGGGGGGCCCAGGAGACCCAGTACTTC.

This clone was found many times. A much larger clone sits a single nucleotide away, making a read error possible. Other DNA sequences in the sample encode the same CDR3. The chain carries TRBV10-2 and TRBJ2-7, with 9 positions matching TRBD1. The germline gives CDR1 WSHSY, CDR2 SAAADI. This CDR3 contains 14 residues. CDR3 in DNA: TGCGCCAGCAGGATGGGACAGGGAGCCTACGAGCAATACTTC. Translated: CASRMGQGAYEQYF.